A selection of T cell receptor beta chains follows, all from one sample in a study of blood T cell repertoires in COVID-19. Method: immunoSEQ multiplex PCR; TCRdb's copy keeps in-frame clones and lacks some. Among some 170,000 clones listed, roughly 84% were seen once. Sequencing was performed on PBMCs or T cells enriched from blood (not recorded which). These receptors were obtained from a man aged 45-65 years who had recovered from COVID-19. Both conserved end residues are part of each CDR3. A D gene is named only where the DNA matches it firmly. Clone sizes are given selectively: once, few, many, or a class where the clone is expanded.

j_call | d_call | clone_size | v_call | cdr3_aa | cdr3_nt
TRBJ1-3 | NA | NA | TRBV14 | CASSHTGWRGNTIYF | TGTGCCAGCAGCCACACAGGGTGGAGAGGAAACACCATATATTTT
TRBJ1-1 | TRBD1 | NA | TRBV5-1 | CASSTGTGRGTEAFF | TGCGCCAGCAGCACAGGGACAGGGAGGGGCACTGAAGCTTTCTTT
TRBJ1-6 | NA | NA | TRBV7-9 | CASSPSVTNNSPLHF | TGTGCCAGCAGCCCTAGCGTGACCAATAATTCACCCCTCCACTTT
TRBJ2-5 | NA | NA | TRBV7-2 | CASSLDQGRKTQYF | TGTGCCAGCAGCTTAGACCAGGGGCGGAAGACCCAGTACTTC
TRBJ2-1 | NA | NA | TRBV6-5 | CASTPDRSSYNEQFF | TGTGCCAGCACCCCCGACAGGAGCTCCTACAATGAGCAGTTCTTC
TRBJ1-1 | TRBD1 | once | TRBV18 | CASSHEGQGAEAFF | TGTGCCAGCTCCCATGAGGGACAGGGCGCTGAAGCTTTCTTT
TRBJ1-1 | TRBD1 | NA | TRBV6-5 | CASSYLQGAKGTEAFF | TGTGCCAGCAGTTACCTACAGGGGGCTAAGGGCACTGAAGCTTTCTTT
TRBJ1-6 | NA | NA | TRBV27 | CASGNSGINSPLHF | TGTGCCAGCGGCAATTCAGGGATCAATTCACCCCTCCACTTT
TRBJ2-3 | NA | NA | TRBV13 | CASIRFSGGHTDTQYF | TGTGCCAGCATCCGGTTCTCTGGGGGACACACAGATACGCAGTATTTT
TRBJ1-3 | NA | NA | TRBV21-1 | CASSKPGQGSANTIYF | TGTGCCAGCAGCAAACCTGGACAGGGGAGTGCAAACACCATATATTTT
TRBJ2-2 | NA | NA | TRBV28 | CASSLLSTGNTGELFF | TGTGCCAGCAGTTTACTATCGACAGGGAACACCGGGGAGCTGTTTTTT
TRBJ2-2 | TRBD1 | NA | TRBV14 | CASSDRGITGELFF | TGTGCCAGCAGTGACAGGGGTATCACCGGGGAGCTGTTTTTT
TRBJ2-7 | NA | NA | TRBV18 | CASSLSNSYEQYF | TGTGCCAGCTCACTTTCAAACTCCTACGAGCAGTACTTC
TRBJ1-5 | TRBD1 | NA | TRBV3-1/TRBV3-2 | CASSQGTGDSNQPQHF | TGTGCCAGCAGCCAGGGAACAGGGGATAGCAATCAGCCCCAGCATTTT
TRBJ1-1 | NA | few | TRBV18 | CASSTQWTEAFF | TGTGCCAGCTCAACCCAGTGGACTGAAGCTTTCTTT
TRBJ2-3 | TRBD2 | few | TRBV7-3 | CASSLDLKRGTDTQYF | TGTGCCAGCAGCTTAGACCTCAAGCGGGGGACAGATACGCAGTATTTT
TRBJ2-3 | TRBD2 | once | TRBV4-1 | CASSQVPTSGGAGDTQYF | TGCGCCAGCAGCCAAGTCCCAACTAGCGGGGGGGCAGGGGATACGCAGTATTTT
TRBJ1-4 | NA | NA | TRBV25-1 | CASRTGGKEKLFF | TGTGCCAGCAGGACCGGGGGGAAGGAAAAACTGTTTTTT
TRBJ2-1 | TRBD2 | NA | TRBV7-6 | CASSFVGGGDNEQFF | TGTGCCAGCAGCTTCGTCGGGGGGGGCGATAATGAGCAGTTCTTC
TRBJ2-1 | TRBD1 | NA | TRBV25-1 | CASSEWRGGTSEQFF | TGTGCCAGCAGTGAATGGAGAGGGGGCACGAGTGAGCAGTTCTTC
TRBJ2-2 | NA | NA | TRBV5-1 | CASNSGQGSNTGELFF | TGCGCCAGCAACAGTGGCCAGGGCTCGAACACCGGGGAGCTGTTTTTT
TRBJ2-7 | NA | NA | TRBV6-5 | CASSYGSPTYEQYF | TGTGCCAGCAGTTATGGTAGTCCTACCTACGAGCAGTACTTC
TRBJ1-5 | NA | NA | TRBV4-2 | CASSQDGQVLQPQHF | TGTGCCAGCAGCCAAGATGGGCAGGTTCTACAGCCCCAGCATTTT
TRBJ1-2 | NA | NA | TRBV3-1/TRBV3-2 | CASSQALVGGYTF | TGTGCCAGCAGCCAAGCCCTGGTCGGTGGCTACACCTTC
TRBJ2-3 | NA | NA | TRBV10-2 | CASRAQGSTDTQYF | TGCGCCAGCAGGGCACAGGGAAGCACAGATACGCAGTATTTT
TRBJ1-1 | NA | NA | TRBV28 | CASSFSPDGSFEAFF | TGTGCCAGCAGTTTTTCGCCGGACGGGAGCTTTGAAGCTTTCTTT
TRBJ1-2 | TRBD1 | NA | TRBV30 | CAWNRGTGTGYTF | TGTGCCTGGAATCGTGGGACAGGGACAGGCTACACCTTC
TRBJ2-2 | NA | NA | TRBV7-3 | CASSLTMSGELFF | TGTGCCAGCAGCTTAACGATGAGCGGGGAGCTGTTTTTT
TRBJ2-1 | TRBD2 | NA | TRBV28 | CASTVGGGSYNEQFF | TGTGCCAGCACCGTTGGGGGGGGCTCCTACAATGAGCAGTTCTTC
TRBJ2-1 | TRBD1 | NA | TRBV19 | CASSGTGTGQVVQFF | TGTGCCAGTAGTGGGACCGGGACAGGTCAAGTCGTACAGTTCTTC
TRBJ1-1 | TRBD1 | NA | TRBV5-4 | CASSLAGTGGGFDTEAFF | TGTGCCAGCAGCTTGGCCGGGACAGGGGGCGGATTTGACACTGAAGCTTTCTTT
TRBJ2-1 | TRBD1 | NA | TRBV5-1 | CASISQPGQGANEQFF | TGCGCCAGCATATCCCAACCGGGACAGGGCGCCAATGAGCAGTTCTTC
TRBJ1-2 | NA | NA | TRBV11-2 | CASSLGQGNYGYTF | TGTGCCAGCAGCTTAGGTCAGGGCAACTATGGCTACACCTTC
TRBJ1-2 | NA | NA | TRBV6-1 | CASSAGGSGYGYTF | TGTGCCAGCAGTGCCGGGGGGTCTGGCTATGGCTACACCTTC
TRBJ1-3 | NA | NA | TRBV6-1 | CASSERQGNTIYF | TGTGCCAGCAGTGAAAGACAGGGAAACACCATATATTTT
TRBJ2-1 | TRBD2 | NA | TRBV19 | CASSMYGGRFYNEQFF | TGTGCCAGTAGTATGTACGGGGGGAGATTCTACAATGAGCAGTTCTTC
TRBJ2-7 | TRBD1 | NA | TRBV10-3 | CAIRPSGQGYEQYF | TGTGCCATCAGACCCTCGGGACAGGGCTACGAGCAGTACTTC
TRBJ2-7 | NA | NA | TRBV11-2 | CASSLGETYEQYF | TGTGCCAGCAGCTTAGGAGAAACCTACGAGCAGTACTTC
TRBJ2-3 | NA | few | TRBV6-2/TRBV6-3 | CASSYRARSTDTQYF | TGTGCCAGCAGTTATAGAGCACGAAGCACAGATACGCAGTATTTT
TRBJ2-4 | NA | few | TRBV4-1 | CASSRTQDQGGAKNIQYF | TGCGCCAGCAGCCGAACCCAGGACCAGGGTGGGGCCAAAAACATTCAGTACTTC
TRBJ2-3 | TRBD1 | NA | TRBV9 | CASSARTGGDSTDTQYF | TGTGCCAGCAGCGCCCGGACAGGGGGAGATAGCACAGATACGCAGTATTTT
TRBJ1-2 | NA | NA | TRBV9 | CASSTVVGIGGYTF | TGTGCCAGCAGCACAGTGGTGGGTATCGGTGGCTACACCTTC
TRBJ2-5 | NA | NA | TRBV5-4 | CASASARQETQYF | TGTGCCAGCGCCAGCGCGAGGCAAGAGACCCAGTACTTC
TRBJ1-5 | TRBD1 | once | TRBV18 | CASSLQGASGQPQHF | TGTGCCAGCTCACTACAGGGGGCTTCGGGCCAGCCCCAGCATTTT
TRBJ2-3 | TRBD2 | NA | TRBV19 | CASSTPGLAGGADTQYF | TGTGCCAGTAGTACCCCGGGACTAGCGGGGGGGGCCGATACGCAGTATTTT
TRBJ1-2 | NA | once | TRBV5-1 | CASSNRDFSYTF | TGCGCCAGCAGCAATAGGGACTTTAGCTACACCTTC
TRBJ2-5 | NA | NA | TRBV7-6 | CASSYSSETQYF | TGTGCCAGCAGCTACAGTTCCGAGACCCAGTACTTC
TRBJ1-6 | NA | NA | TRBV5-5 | CASSLGTANSPLHF | TGTGCCAGCAGCTTGGGGACAGCTAATTCACCCCTCCACTTT
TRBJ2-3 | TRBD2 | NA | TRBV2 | CATSGRAGGTDTQYF | TGTGCCACCTCGGGCAGAGCGGGGGGCACAGATACGCAGTATTTT